These 19 T cell receptor beta chains were all obtained from the same sample, sequenced in a study of T cell repertoires in cytomegalovirus infection. MiXCR was run by TCRdb on the reads, yielding one entry per CDR3 protein. The data contain about 310,000 distinct CDR3 sequences, about 8.8% of them seen just once; the ten biggest clones take up approximately 2.4%. The sequenced sample consisted of PBMCs. The origin of the receptors is a human donor in good health (CMV status not recorded). Some clones in this sample may be carry-over from other donors' samples.

There are a few counts of this clonotype. CDR3 bases: TGCAGTGCTAGGTCCCGACCGAACACCGGGGAGCTGTTTTTT. Encoded protein: CSARSRPNTGELFF. The chain combines TRBV20-1 with TRBJ2-2; D is ambiguous. V shed 3 bases and J shed 0 bases, with 8 bases lying between them. Germline loops: CDR1 DFQATT, CDR2 SNEGSKA (reference sequence). The CDR3 runs 14 residues.

About this clonotype itself: A much larger clone differs by one base, so this may be a read error. This chain links TRBV5-1 with TRBJ1-1; tentatively, D is TRBD1 (6 bases). Per germline, CDR1 SGHRS and CDR2 YFSETQ. This CDR3 region has 19 residues. CDR3 sequence reads: CASSLESWGGGRMNSEAFF. The CDR3, as DNA: TGCGCCAGCAGCTTGGAATCGTGGGGGGGGGGCCGAATGAACTCTGAAGCTTTCTTT.

This clonotype has a count of ten or more. V is TRBV20-1 and J is TRBJ2-1; D is tentatively TRBD1 or TRBD2 (5 bases each). This CDR3 has 14 residues. Germline V gene lookup returns CDR1 DFQATT and CDR2 SNEGSKA (reference sequence). The germline V and J ends were trimmed by 6 bases and 7 bases, with 19 bases remaining between them. In nucleotides, the CDR3 is TGCAGTGCCCCCCGAGGGGCACAGAGGAATGAGCAGTTCTTC. Amino acids: CSAPRGAQRNEQFF.

This clonotype was recorded many times. This rearrangement joins TRBV28 to TRBJ2-7; 7 nucleotides match TRBD1. Unmatched junction bases numbered 6, after V lost 5 bases and J lost 2 bases. The CDR3 has 14 residues. Germline V lookup: CDR1 MDHEN, CDR2 SYDVKM. The CDR3 nucleotides are TGTGCCAGCAGTGAGATGGACAGGCCCTACGAGCAGTACGTC. It specifies CASSEMDRPYEQYV.

This clonotype was seen repeatedly, ten times or more. The V call is TRBV7-2, the J call TRBJ2-5; perhaps TRBD2 as D (7 bases). Trimming left V 7 bases short and J 5 bases short, with 20 bases between. Germline V lookup: CDR1 SGHTA, CDR2 FQGNSA. The CDR3 loop spans 15 amino acids. CDR3 coding DNA: TGTGCCAGCACCCTCTCAAGGGGGGGGGCGGAGACCCAGTACTTC. It encodes CASTLSRGGAETQYF. Supplemented by reference TRBV7-2 and TRBJ2-5, the full variable domain reads GAGVSQSPSNKVTEKGKDVELRCDPISGHTALYWYRQSLGQGLEFLIYFQGNSAPDKSGLPSDRFSAERTGGSVSTLTIQRTQQEDSAVYLCASTLSRGGAETQYFGPGTRLLVL.

This clonotype was counted at least ten times. V and J are TRBV12-3 or TRBV12-4 and TRBJ1-1; D not certain. CDR3 length equals 12 residues. The V end was cut by 6 bases, the J end by 5 bases, with 10 bases between. CDR3 bases: TGTGCCAGCAGGGAAGCGCGGACTGAAGCTTTCTTT. It yields the protein CASREARTEAFF.

The CDR3 spells CASSQEPGGFGYTF. In nucleotides, the CDR3 is TGCGCCAGCAGCCAAGAACCAGGGGGATTTGGCTACACCTTC. The chain is built from TRBV4-1 and TRBJ1-2, with 7 positions matching TRBD1. The CDR3 spans 14 residues. With V trimmed by 0 bases and J by 7 bases, 5 bases remained unmatched. Germline-derived CDR1 and CDR2 are MGHRA and YSYEKL.

This clonotype was recorded at least ten times. The chain links TRBV6-1 to TRBJ1-1; 7 nucleotides agree with TRBD1. The CDR3 has 16 amino acids. Germline V CDR1 and CDR2: MNHNS, SASEGT. V dropped 5 bases and J dropped 1; count of bases not matched to a gene: 10. The CDR3 reads CASSKRSGQPNTEAFF. For the CDR3, the DNA is TGTGCCAGCAGTAAGCGATCGGGACAGCCGAACACTGAAGCTTTCTTT.

This clonotype has more than one count but fewer than ten. This chain joins TRBV20-1 and TRBJ2-4, with D possibly TRBD1 on 5 matching bases. Germline CDR1 DFQATT, CDR2 SNEGSKA (reference sequence). The CDR3 has 14 amino acids. Trimming took 3 bases from V and 3 from J, leaving 12 bases between them. The CDR3 sequence is CSASPQGVKNIQYF. The DNA for the CDR3 is TGCAGTGCTAGTCCGCAGGGTGTCAAAAACATTCAGTACTTC.

This clonotype was seen repeatedly, ten times or more. The rearrangement uses TRBV6-1 and TRBJ2-1; possibly TRBD1 or TRBD2 for D (6 bases each). V lost 6 bases and J 2 bases, leaving 17 bases between the germline ends. From germline, CDR1 is MNHNS and CDR2 SASEGT. There are 16 residues in the CDR3. CDR3 in DNA: TGTGCCAGCAGACCGGATCAAGGGGGGACCTACAATGAGCAGTTCTTC. Translated: CASRPDQGGTYNEQFF.

This clonotype has a count of ten or more. V and J are TRBV7-2 and TRBJ1-1, with D possibly TRBD1 on 5 matching bases. Between the trimmed V and J ends, which lost 5 bases and 5 bases, there was a span of 18 bases. The germline V gene encodes CDR1 SGHTA and CDR2 FQGNSA. This CDR3 has 15 amino acids. The CDR3 DNA reads as TGTGCCAGCAGCCCGTCCGGGGGATTGCGAACTGAAGCTTTCTTT. It yields the protein CASSPSGGLRTEAFF.

The rearrangement uses TRBV24-1 and TRBJ1-2; 7 nucleotides match TRBD1. Germline V lookup: CDR1 KGHDR, CDR2 SFDVKD. Trimming took 3 bases from V and 7 from J; bases not matched to a gene: 7. This CDR3 is 14 amino acids long. DNA for the CDR3: TGTGCCACCAGTGATGATGACAGGGTCGGTGGCTACACCTTC. This gives the protein CATSDDDRVGGYTF.

On this clonotype: A much larger clone sits a single nucleotide away, making a read error possible. The chain carries TRBV6-5 and TRBJ1-5; the match to TRBD1 covers 11 bases. CDR1 and CDR2 (germline): MNHEY, SVGAGI. The CDR3 loop spans 18 amino acids. CDR3 protein: CASGYSPAGTGGNQPQHF. In DNA form, the CDR3 reads TGTGCCAGCGGTTACTCCCCAGCCGGGACAGGGGGTAATCAGCCCCAGCATTTT.

This clonotype was seen repeatedly, ten times or more. J is TRBJ2-2 and V is TRBV7-6; no definite D call. The CDR3 totals 16 residues. V shed 6 bases and J shed 4 bases, with 18 bases lying between them. The germline V gene has CDR1 SGHVS and CDR2 FNYEAQ. As DNA, the CDR3 is TGTGCCAGCAGTTCCGTGGGGTTAGTTATCACCGGGGAGCTGTTTTTT. This gives the protein CASSSVGLVITGELFF. Based on the CDR3 plus reference TRBV7-6 and TRBJ2-2, the full variable domain is GAGVSQSPRYKVTKRGQDVALRCDPISGHVSLYWYRQALGQGPEFLTYFNYEAQQDKSGLPNDRFSAERPEGSISTLTIQRTEQRDSAMYRCASSSVGLVITGELFFGEGSRLTVL.

The chain carries TRBV10-3 and TRBJ2-6, with D unresolved. Trimming removed 0 bases from V and 0 bases from J, with 21 bases in between. This CDR3 spans 21 amino acids. Germline V gene lookup returns CDR1 ENHRY and CDR2 SYGVKD. CDR3 sequence reads: CAISESSWEQFIISGANVLTF. CDR3 nucleotide sequence: TGTGCCATCAGTGAGTCTTCGTGGGAACAGTTTATCATCTCTGGGGCCAACGTCCTGACTTTC.

This clonotype was observed at least ten times. The chain employs TRBV29-1 and TRBJ2-1, with a possible D match to TRBD2 (6 bases). Per the germline V gene, CDR1 is SQVTM and CDR2 is ANQGSEA. The CDR3 spans 14 residues. The V and J ends lost 1 base and 2 bases respectively, with 9 bases between them. CDR3 protein: CSVEARRAYNEQFF. DNA for the CDR3: TGCAGCGTTGAAGCTCGGAGGGCCTACAATGAGCAGTTCTTC.

This clonotype was counted ten times or more. The chain combines TRBV6-5 with TRBJ2-3, with D tentatively TRBD2 (7 bases). Germline V gene lookup returns CDR1 MNHEY and CDR2 SVGAGI. The CDR3 has 15 residues. V was pared by 5 bases and J by 3 bases, with 15 bases between. For the CDR3, the DNA is TGTGCCAGCAGTCCCCTAAGGGGGGGGACAGATACGCAGTATTTT. Translated: CASSPLRGGTDTQYF.

This clonotype has at least ten counts. The genes are TRBV7-2 and TRBJ1-2, with D unclear. The CDR3 runs 12 residues. V lost 7 bases and J 6 bases, leaving 12 bases between the germline ends. CDR1 and CDR2 (germline): SGHTA, FQGNSA. CDR3 loop: CASTREWDGYTF. Here the CDR3 DNA reads TGTGCCAGCACCAGAGAGTGGGATGGCTACACCTTC.

This clonotype has at least ten counts. The chain carries TRBV7-2 and TRBJ2-3; D might be TRBD2 (6 bases). Deletions cut 5 bases from V and 1 base from J, with 10 bases between. CDR1 is SGHTA, CDR2 FQGNSA, per germline. The CDR3 totals 14 residues. CDR3 in amino acids: CASSAGPRTDTQYF. CDR3 coding DNA: TGTGCCAGCAGCGCGGGACCTCGCACAGATACGCAGTATTTT.